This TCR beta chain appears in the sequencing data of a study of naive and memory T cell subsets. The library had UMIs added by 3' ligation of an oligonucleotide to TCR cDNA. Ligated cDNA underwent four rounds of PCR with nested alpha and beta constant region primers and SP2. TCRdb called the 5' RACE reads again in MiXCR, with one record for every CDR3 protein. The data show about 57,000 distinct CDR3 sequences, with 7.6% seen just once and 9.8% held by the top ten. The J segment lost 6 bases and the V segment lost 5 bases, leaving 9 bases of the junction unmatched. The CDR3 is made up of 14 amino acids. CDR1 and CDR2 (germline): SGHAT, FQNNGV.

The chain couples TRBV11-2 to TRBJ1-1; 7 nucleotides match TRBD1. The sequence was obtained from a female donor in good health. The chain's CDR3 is CASSPQGGGAEAFF. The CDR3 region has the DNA TGTGCCAGCAGCCCCCAAGGGGGCGGTGCTGAAGCTTTCTTT.